This is a list of T cell receptor beta chains from one sample in a study of cytomegalovirus exposure and HLA in healthy donors. Generated by immunoSEQ multiplex PCR, the TCRdb table keeps only in-frame clones and is missing some. The sample lists 110,000 or so clones, roughly 72% occurring once. Sequencing was carried out using PBMCs. Source of these receptors: a woman in her 40s in good health and CMV-seropositive. Both conserved end residues are part of each CDR3. D genes are given only for firm matches. Clone size is shown for a subset of rows, as once, few, many or a class of expanded clone.

J gene | clone size | V gene | D gene | CDR3 protein | CDR3 DNA
TRBJ2-3 | NA | TRBV7-8 | NA | CASSLLGRGTDTQYF | TGTGCCAGCAGCCTGCTGGGCAGGGGCACAGATACGCAGTATTTT
TRBJ2-3 | NA | TRBV5-1 | NA | CASSLVAGLGTDTQYF | TGCGCCAGCAGCTTGGTTGCGGGACTTGGCACAGATACGCAGTATTTT
TRBJ2-7 | NA | TRBV7-7 | TRBD1 | CASSLGTGEQYF | TGTGCTAGCAGCTTGGGGACAGGCGAGCAGTACTTC
TRBJ1-2 | NA | TRBV4-1 | TRBD1 | CASSLGTGNYGYTF | TGCGCCAGCAGCCTCGGGACAGGGAACTATGGCTACACCTTC
TRBJ2-1 | NA | TRBV9 | TRBD2 | CASSPGLAGSAEQFF | TGTGCCAGCAGCCCGGGACTAGCGGGTTCGGCTGAGCAGTTCTTC
TRBJ2-3 | NA | TRBV6-5 | NA | CASRLGQYTDTQYF | TGTGCCAGCAGACTCGGACAGTACACAGATACGCAGTATTTT
TRBJ1-5 | once | TRBV6-6 | TRBD1 | CASTRGQGARQPQHF | TGTGCCAGCACTAGGGGACAGGGGGCACGGCAGCCCCAGCATTTT
TRBJ1-3 | NA | TRBV4-2 | NA | CASSQGGGLLGNTIYF | TGTGCCAGCAGCCAAGGCGGAGGCTTACTGGGAAACACCATATATTTT
TRBJ2-3 | NA | TRBV4-3 | TRBD1 | CASSPRLPGQGEADTQYF | TGCGCCAGCAGCCCACGCCTCCCCGGACAGGGGGAGGCAGATACGCAGTATTTT
TRBJ1-2 | NA | TRBV5-6 | NA | CASSPSTTNYGYTF | TGTGCCAGCAGCCCCTCAACAACTAACTATGGCTACACCTTC
TRBJ2-3 | NA | TRBV25-1 | TRBD2 | CASSVAGFTDTQYF | TGTGCCAGCAGTGTAGCGGGGTTCACAGATACGCAGTATTTT
TRBJ1-1 | NA | TRBV7-9 | NA | CASSPVGVRTEAFF | TGTGCCAGCAGCCCAGTAGGGGTCAGAACTGAAGCTTTCTTT
TRBJ2-7 | NA | TRBV29-1 | TRBD2 | CSVASGSIDEQYF | TGCAGCGTTGCTAGCGGGAGTATTGACGAGCAGTACTTC
TRBJ2-2 | few | TRBV29-1 | TRBD1 | CSVSRTGDTGELFF | TGCAGCGTTTCACGGACAGGGGATACCGGGGAGCTGTTTTTT
TRBJ2-1 | NA | TRBV4-1 | TRBD2 | CASSHPLAGSRNEQFF | TGCGCCAGCAGCCACCCACTAGCGGGGTCTAGGAATGAGCAGTTCTTC
TRBJ2-4 | NA | TRBV7-2 | NA | CASSLPGLGGRAKNIQYF | TGTGCCAGCAGCCTCCCGGGACTCGGGGGGCGAGCCAAAAACATTCAGTACTTC
TRBJ2-7 | NA | TRBV7-9 | NA | CASSLQGTYEQYF | TGTGCCAGCAGCTTACAGGGTACCTACGAGCAGTACTTC
TRBJ2-7 | once | TRBV18 | NA | CASSPLQPHEQYF | TGTGCCAGCTCACCACTACAGCCCCACGAGCAGTACTTC
TRBJ2-1 | NA | TRBV7-6 | TRBD1 | CASSPRQGASYEQFF | TGTGCCAGCAGCCCCCGACAGGGGGCTAGCTATGAGCAGTTCTTC
TRBJ2-3 | NA | TRBV6-5 | NA | CASSYDFYTDTQYF | TGTGCCAGCAGTTACGACTTTTACACAGATACGCAGTATTTT
TRBJ2-1 | NA | TRBV19 | TRBD2 | CASSLAGDFYNEQFF | TGTGCCAGTTCCCTAGCGGGAGATTTCTACAATGAGCAGTTCTTC
TRBJ2-1 | NA | TRBV7-3 | NA | CASSLIGRATYNEQFF | TGTGCCAGCAGCTTAATCGGCAGGGCCACCTACAATGAGCAGTTCTTC
TRBJ2-1 | once | TRBV15 | TRBD2 | CATSRVYRAGANNEQFF | TGTGCCACCAGCAGAGTTTACCGAGCGGGGGCGAACAATGAGCAGTTCTTC
TRBJ1-1 | NA | TRBV2 | TRBD1 | CASRDGQGNTEAFF | TGTGCCAGCAGAGACGGACAGGGAAACACTGAAGCTTTCTTT
TRBJ2-3 | NA | TRBV7-9 | TRBD1 | CASSSLTGGGLVDTQYF | TGTGCCAGCAGCTCTCTGACAGGGGGAGGTCTGGTGGATACGCAGTATTTT
TRBJ2-7 | NA | TRBV2 | TRBD2 | CASSVGAGGGYEQYF | TGTGCCAGCAGTGTCGGAGCGGGAGGAGGATACGAGCAGTACTTC
TRBJ2-5 | NA | TRBV14 | NA | CASSQVRETQYF | TGTGCCAGCAGCCAAGTTAGAGAGACCCAGTACTTC
TRBJ2-2 | once | TRBV7-3 | NA | CASSLNPGFAGELFF | TGTGCCAGCAGCCTCAATCCAGGGTTCGCCGGGGAGCTGTTTTTT
TRBJ1-2 | NA | TRBV7-3 | TRBD1 | CASSKTGSEWGYGYTF | TGTGCCAGCAGCAAGACAGGGTCTGAGTGGGGCTATGGCTACACCTTC
TRBJ1-2 | NA | TRBV7-2 | NA | CASSTEGFYGYTF | TGTGCCAGCAGTACAGAAGGATTCTATGGCTACACCTTC
TRBJ1-1 | NA | TRBV5-6 | TRBD1 | CASSHRGEAFF | TGTGCCAGCAGCCACAGGGGTGAAGCTTTCTTT